This T cell receptor (beta chain) was recorded in a study of beta chain features in type 1 diabetes. The study, taken as a whole, reports: Among all four CD4+ subsets, Type 1 diabetes patients had TCRB CDR3s that were moderately but significantly shorter.

This CDR3 has 14 residues. V shed 2 bases and J shed 3 bases, with 12 bases lying between them. Germline CDR1 and CDR2: SGHDT and YYEEEE. This clone occurred a few times. The antigen is undetermined. The study reverse transcribed the entire isolated RNA, so it sequenced expressed TCRB transcripts. Only in-frame clones appear in the TCRdb table, and some are missing; sequencing was by immunoSEQ multiplex PCR. The table shows about 160,000 clones, with 50% to 70% occurring only once. Specimen: naive CD4+ T cells from blood. This chain connects TRBV5-6 to TRBJ2-7; maybe TRBD2 (5 bases). This receptor was taken from a man aged 30-40 years with type 1 diabetes. The CDR3 loop is CASSLRAAVYEQYF. CDR3 nucleotides: TGTGCCAGCAGCTTAAGGGCAGCGGTCTACGAGCAGTACTTC.